This T cell receptor beta chain was profiled in a study of monozygotic twins with inflammatory bowel disease. TCRdb re-called the 5' RACE reads; every CDR3 protein appears as one record, without DNA. Across about 450,000 distinct CDR3 sequences, the top ten clones capture about 2.4% of the sample. The CDR3 has 16 residues. CDR1 and CDR2 from the germline V gene are MGHRA and YSYEKL. This receptor was obtained from a human donor with ulcerative colitis or Crohn's disease, or a healthy co-twin of an affected twin (not recorded which). Sequencing input: blood. V usage is TRBV4-1 and J usage is TRBJ1-5. The chain's CDR3 is CASSQDGGRGGQPQHF.